Listed below are T cell receptor beta chains from one sample, sequenced in a study of blood T cell repertoires in COVID-19. Data came from immunoSEQ multiplex PCR; TCRdb stores just in-frame clones and leaves some out. Of over 85,000 clones in the sample, more than 75% are singletons; the top ten hold over 4%. The material sequenced was peripheral blood. The receptors here all came from a man aged 35 to 55 with acute or convalescent COVID-19. Both conserved end residues are part of each CDR3. The D gene is left open where the match is weak. Clone size is shown for a subset of rows, as once, few, many or a class of expanded clone.

d_call,v_call,j_call,clone_size,cdr3_nt,cdr3_aa
-,TRBV18,TRBJ1-6,-,TGTGCCAGCTCACCGCAGCGGACGGAGTATAATTCACCCCTCCACTTT,CASSPQRTEYNSPLHF
-,TRBV6-5,TRBJ2-7,-,TGTGCCAGCACCGCTAGCCGGAGCTCCTACGAGCAGTACTTC,CASTASRSSYEQYF
TRBD2,TRBV14,TRBJ2-5,-,TGTGCCAGCAGCCACCTAGCGGGAGCGTCGGAGACCCAGTACTTC,CASSHLAGASETQYF
TRBD2,TRBV5-4,TRBJ2-1,-,TGTGCCAGCACCTTAGCGGGAGGGCCGGGGAATGAGCAGTTCTTC,CASTLAGGPGNEQFF
TRBD1,TRBV7-9,TRBJ1-2,-,TGTGCCAGCAGCTCCGGACAGGACCCTTGGGGTGGCTACACCTTC,CASSSGQDPWGGYTF
TRBD1,TRBV5-4,TRBJ1-4,-,TGTGCCAGCAGCCCGGTCCCGGGACAGGGACGATTTGAAAAACTGTTTTTT,CASSPVPGQGRFEKLFF
-,TRBV10-2,TRBJ1-5,-,TGCGCCAGCAGTGAGGTTGGGAGTAGCAATCAGCCCCAGCATTTT,CASSEVGSSNQPQHF
-,TRBV7-2,TRBJ1-2,-,TGTGCCAGCAGCTTCCAGAACTATGGCTACACCTTC,CASSFQNYGYTF
TRBD2,TRBV29-1,TRBJ2-1,-,TGCAGCGCCTGCTCTAGCGGGAGTACCTACAATGAGCAGTTCTTC,CSACSSGSTYNEQFF
TRBD2,TRBV30,TRBJ2-1,few,TGTGCCTGGAGACTAGCGGGAGGGGTTGAGCAGTTCTTC,CAWRLAGGVEQFF
-,TRBV6-5,TRBJ1-5,-,TGTGCCAGCAGTTACTCGGGGCAGGCTAATCAGCCCCAGCATTTT,CASSYSGQANQPQHF
-,TRBV6-5,TRBJ2-7,-,TGTGCCAGCAAGAGGCGTGAGCCCTTCTACGAGCAGTACTTC,CASKRREPFYEQYF
-,TRBV20-1,TRBJ1-4,-,TGCAGTGCTAGTGTGGGAGGGGGTAACGAAAAACTGTTTTTT,CSASVGGGNEKLFF
TRBD2,TRBV5-4,TRBJ2-5,few,TGTGCCAGCAGCTTTTTAGCGGGAGGAGGAGAGACCCAGTACTTC,CASSFLAGGGETQYF
-,TRBV5-6,TRBJ1-2,-,TGTGCCAGCAGCGCAGGGGCTGGATATGGCTACACCTTC,CASSAGAGYGYTF
-,TRBV7-2,TRBJ2-1,-,TGTGCCAGCAGCCCCCGACTAGGAGCCTACAATGAGCAGTTCTTC,CASSPRLGAYNEQFF
-,TRBV14,TRBJ2-5,-,TGTGCCAGCAGCCACAGAAGTAGCGGACCACAAGAGACCCAGTACTTC,CASSHRSSGPQETQYF
TRBD2,TRBV7-8,TRBJ2-3,-,TGTGCCAGCAGCTTAGGGCGGGGGGGCGACACAGATACGCAGTATTTT,CASSLGRGGDTDTQYF
-,TRBV30,TRBJ1-3,once,TGTGCCTGGAGTGTATGGGGAGGTTCGCGAGGAAACACCATATATTTT,CAWSVWGGSRGNTIYF
TRBD2,TRBV11-2,TRBJ2-3,-,TGTGCCAGCAGCCTTACTCCGGGACTAGCAGCAGATACGCAGTATTTT,CASSLTPGLAADTQYF
-,TRBV11-2,TRBJ2-3,once,TGTGCCAGCAGCCCGCGAACTTCTAGCACAGATACGCAGTATTTT,CASSPRTSSTDTQYF
-,TRBV11-2,TRBJ1-1,-,TGTGCCAGCAGCTTAGTGGTTCAGGGGTCAGCTTTCTTT,CASSLVVQGSAFF
-,TRBV10-1,TRBJ1-1,-,TGCGCCAGCAGTGAGTCGGGAGGACCCGGGGGGGCTGAAGCTTTCTTT,CASSESGGPGGAEAFF
-,TRBV11-3,TRBJ1-3,-,TGTGCCAGCAGCTTTGAGAGGGCGAGCACCATATATTTT,CASSFERASTIYF
TRBD2,TRBV19,TRBJ2-7,-,TGTGCCAGTAGTATATCAACCCCGATAGCGGGAGCGTACGAGCAGTACTTC,CASSISTPIAGAYEQYF
-,TRBV5-5,TRBJ2-1,-,TGTGCCAGCAGCTTAAGGGCAGGTGGAGGTGATGAGCAGTTCTTC,CASSLRAGGGDEQFF
TRBD1,TRBV19,TRBJ1-1,-,TGTGCCACGCAAAATGGGGCAGGGGGCAGGGAAGCTTTCTTT,CATQNGAGGREAFF
-,TRBV18,TRBJ2-3,-,TGTGCCAGCTCACCGGACATCCAGGATACGCAGTATTTT,CASSPDIQDTQYF
TRBD2,TRBV11-3,TRBJ2-1,few,TGTGCCAGCAGCCAGACGACTAGCGGGAGACATGAGCAGTTCTTC,CASSQTTSGRHEQFF
-,TRBV4-2,TRBJ1-6,once,TGTGCCAGCAGCCAAGTTGTAGGGAGAAATTCACCCCTCCACTTT,CASSQVVGRNSPLHF
TRBD1,TRBV27,TRBJ1-5,-,TGTGCCAGCAGTCCCCGACAGGGGTATAGCAATCAGCCCCAGCATTTT,CASSPRQGYSNQPQHF
-,TRBV6-5,TRBJ2-1,-,TGTGCCAGGTATTCGGCGGGTCGTGTGGATGAGCAGTTCTTC,CARYSAGRVDEQFF
-,TRBV6-5,TRBJ1-1,-,TGTGCCAGCAGTTACGCTTACAGGGCCCCGAACACTGAAGCTTTCTTT,CASSYAYRAPNTEAFF
-,TRBV7-9,TRBJ1-2,-,TGTGCCAGCAGCCCGGCAGGGGACCACTATGGCTACACCTTC,CASSPAGDHYGYTF
TRBD1,TRBV11-3,TRBJ2-5,-,TGTGCCAGCAGCTCATCCGTACAGGGGGGAGAGACCCAGTACTTC,CASSSSVQGGETQYF
TRBD2,TRBV4-2,TRBJ2-7,-,TGTGCCAGCAGCCAAGCTAGCGGGGACTACGAGCAGTACTTC,CASSQASGDYEQYF
-,TRBV19,TRBJ1-5,few,TGTGCCAGTAGTATCGAGGTACGGGGAGGGCAGCCCCAGCATTTT,CASSIEVRGGQPQHF
-,TRBV5-5,TRBJ1-5,-,TGTGCCAGCAGCCCTACGGTTTTAAGCAATCAGCCCCAGCATTTT,CASSPTVLSNQPQHF
-,TRBV7-2,TRBJ2-5,-,TGTGCCAGCAGCCGCGGGGACGGGTCCCAAGAGACCCAGTACTTC,CASSRGDGSQETQYF